The clone carrying this TCR beta chain showed up just a few times. Antigen unknown. The sample belongs to a study of cytomegalovirus exposure and HLA in healthy donors. Findings and caveats of the study: Later analysis suggested links between common viral pathogens and several top significant clusters. Researchers catalogued some 160 TCR beta chains as cytomegalovirus-associated.

Germline CDR1 reads MDHEN; CDR2 reads SYDVKM. The CDR3 runs 14 residues. V was trimmed by 10 bases and J by 1 base, leaving 13 bases between them. Donors in the study were healthy people who gave bone marrow. At collection, donors were nominally healthy, but unrecorded immune exposures were probable. Researchers ran the PCR with 60 Vbeta and 13 Jbeta primers. Clones were read by immunoSEQ multiplex PCR, and TCRdb kept only the in-frame ones, dropping some. The top ten clones hold 1.5% to 2% of a sample with about 97,000 clones, about 70% of them seen once. This receptor was obtained from a woman in her forties in good health and CMV-seronegative. V is TRBV28 and J is TRBJ2-2; D not resolved. Sequenced input: PBMCs. CDR3 coding DNA: TGTGCCACAGCAGTTTCGGGGAACACCGGGGAGCTGTTTTTT. Translated, it gives CATAVSGNTGELFF.